The entry that follows covers one T cell receptor (beta chain) sequence. Repertoires were generated with immunoSEQ multiplex PCR, while TCRdb's copy carries only in-frame clones and drops some. Here the sample spans 260,000 or so clones, 85% being singletons. This sample was taken from a study of blood T cell repertoires in COVID-19. Study-level background: Collection of acute and convalescent COVID-19 samples took place in the United States, Italy and Spain. T cells, B-cell-depleted T cells, or PBMCs supplied cDNA or gDNA.

The CDR3 is made up of 16 amino acids. Germline loops: CDR1 SGHAT, CDR2 FQDESV (reference sequence). Trimming cost V 1 base and J 1 base, with 10 bases left between them. This sequence joins TRBV11-1 and TRBJ2-2, with D tentatively TRBD2 (5 bases). This TCR came from a woman aged 45-60 years who had recovered from COVID-19. Sequencing was performed on PBMCs or T cells enriched from blood (not recorded which). The CDR3 region is CASSLERIRNTGELFF. The CDR3 DNA follows: TGTGCCAGCAGCTTAGAGCGGATTAGGAACACCGGGGAGCTGTTTTTT. Variable domain in full (rest from reference TRBV11-1 and TRBJ2-2): EAEVAQSPRYKITEKSQAVAFWCDPISGHATLYWYRQILGQGPELLVQFQDESVVDDSQLPKDRFSAERLKGVDSTLKIQPAELGDSAMYLCASSLERIRNTGELFFGEGSRLTVL.